Sequencing of this T cell receptor beta chain was carried out in a study of T cells in narcolepsy. Background on the study: Patients with NT1 or NT2 and healthy control donors were enrolled.

There are 13 residues in the CDR3. V lost 2 bases, J lost 5 bases, and 10 bases lay in between. Germline loops: CDR1 SGHRS, CDR2 YFSETQ. Clones were sequenced by immunoSEQ multiplex PCR, and TCRdb holds only the in-frame ones, with some missing. This repertoire shows about 15,000 clones, over 75% found once; its top ten account for over 30%. The sequence came from a human donor in good health. The sequenced material came from memory (CD45RA-) CD4+ T cells from blood. This chain connects TRBV5-1 to TRBJ1-2; no firm D call. The DNA for the CDR3 is TGCGCCAGCAGCTTAGAGGGATCTTATGGCTACACCTTC. It translates to CASSLEGSYGYTF.